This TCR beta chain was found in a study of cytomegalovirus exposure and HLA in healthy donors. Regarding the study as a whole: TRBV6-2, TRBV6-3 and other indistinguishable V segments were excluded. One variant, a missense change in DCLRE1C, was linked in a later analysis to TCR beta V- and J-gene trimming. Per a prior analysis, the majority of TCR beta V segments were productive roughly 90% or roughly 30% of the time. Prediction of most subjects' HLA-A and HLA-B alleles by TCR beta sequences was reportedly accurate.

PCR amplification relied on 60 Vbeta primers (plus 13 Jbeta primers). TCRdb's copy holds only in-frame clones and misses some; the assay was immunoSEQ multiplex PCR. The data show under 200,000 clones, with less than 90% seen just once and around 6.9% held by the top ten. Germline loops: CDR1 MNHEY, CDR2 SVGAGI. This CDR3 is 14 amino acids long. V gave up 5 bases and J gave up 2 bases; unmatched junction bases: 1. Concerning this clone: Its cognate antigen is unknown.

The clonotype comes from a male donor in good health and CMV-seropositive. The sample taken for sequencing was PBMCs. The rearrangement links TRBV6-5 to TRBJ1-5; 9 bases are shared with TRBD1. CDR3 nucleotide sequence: TGTGCCAGCAGTACAGGGGGCGGCAATCAGCCCCAGCATTTT. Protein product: CASSTGGGNQPQHF.